A single sample gave rise to the 7 T cell receptor beta chains below, sequenced in a study of blood T cells in healthy people across ages. Sample-barcoded 5' priming and a J-beta primer mix drove a second PCR of roughly 6 to 12 cycles. TCRdb reprocessed the 5' RACE reads via MiXCR and lists one record per CDR3 protein. The repertoire has around 1,000,000 distinct CDR3 sequences, under 40% of them found once; the top ten carry under 15%. What was sequenced was blood. The receptors were gathered from a man aged 18-30 years in good health.

Worth noting for this clonotype: Compared with germline, one end of the junction differs, possibly owing to a read error. This chain links TRBV5-1 with TRBJ1-1, with D possibly TRBD1 on 5 matching bases. Germline V CDR1 and CDR2: SGHRS, YFSETQ. This CDR3 comprises 14 residues. CDR3 sequence: CAGSLSTENTEAFF. The CDR3 coding sequence is TGCGCCGGCAGCTTGTCGACAGAGAACACTGAAGCTTTCTTT.

The chain uses TRBV3-1 and TRBJ1-6; 7 nucleotides line up with TRBD1. There are 19 residues in the CDR3. Per germline, CDR1 LGHDT and CDR2 YNNKEL (reference sequence). With V trimmed by 1 base and J by 3 bases, 12 bases remained unmatched. The CDR3: CASSQVEGGDRRYNSPLHF. CDR3 nucleotide sequence: TGTGCCAGCAGCCAAGTTGAAGGAGGGGACAGACGCTATAATTCACCCCTCCACTTT.

A few counts support this clonotype. The chain recombines TRBV30 with TRBJ1-2, with no clear D. The germline V gene has CDR1 GTSNPN and CDR2 SVGIG (reference sequence). Trimming shortened V by 3 bases and J by 1 base, and 12 bases separated the two germline ends. This CDR3 has 14 residues. CDR3 in DNA: TGTGCCTGGAGGGCCACAGTGATTAACTATGGCTACACCTTC. It yields the protein CAWRATVINYGYTF.

The rearrangement uses TRBV7-2 and TRBJ1-5; D is uncertain. Germline V gene lookup returns CDR1 SGHTA and CDR2 FQGNSA. This CDR3 is 13 amino acids long. DNA for the CDR3: TGTGCTACCAGTGAAAATGGCAATCAGCCCCAGCATTTT. It is translated as CATSENGNQPQHF. Based on the CDR3 plus reference TRBV7-2 and TRBJ1-5, the full variable domain is GAGVSQSPSNKVTEKGKDVELRCDPISGHTALYWYRQSLGQGLEFLIYFQGNSAPDKSGLPSDRFSAERTGGSVSTLTIQRTQQEDSAVYLCATSENGNQPQHFGDGTRLSIL.

This clonotype has only a few counts. The rearrangement joins TRBV29-1 to TRBJ1-2; D might be TRBD1 (5 bases). V dropped 8 bases and J dropped 4 bases, with 17 bases sitting between them. The CDR3 has 13 amino acids. Germline V gene sequence: CDR1 SQVTM, CDR2 ANQGSEA. Here the CDR3 reads CSLGGVGPYGYTF. DNA of the CDR3: TGCAGCCTCGGGGGAGTCGGTCCCTATGGCTACACCTTC.

This CDR3 reads CASSRDRGVTNEKLFF. For the CDR3, the DNA is TGTGCCAGCAGCCGCGACAGGGGGGTGACTAATGAAAAACTGTTTTTT. J is TRBJ1-4 and V is TRBV7-2, with 9 bases aligning to TRBD1. This CDR3 contains 16 residues. From germline, CDR1 is SGHTA and CDR2 FQGNSA. V was clipped by 5 bases and J by 2 bases; unmatched bases: 6.

This clonotype turned up a few times. This chain joins TRBV7-2 and TRBJ2-4; D is unclear. The CDR3 covers 16 residues. CDR1 and CDR2 from the germline V gene are SGHTA and FQGNSA. Trimming pared 2 bases from V and 0 bases from J, leaving 11 bases between. The CDR3, as DNA: TGTGCCAGCAGCTTAAGCAGAAGAATAGCCAAAAACATTCAGTACTTC. It yields the protein CASSLSRRIAKNIQYF.